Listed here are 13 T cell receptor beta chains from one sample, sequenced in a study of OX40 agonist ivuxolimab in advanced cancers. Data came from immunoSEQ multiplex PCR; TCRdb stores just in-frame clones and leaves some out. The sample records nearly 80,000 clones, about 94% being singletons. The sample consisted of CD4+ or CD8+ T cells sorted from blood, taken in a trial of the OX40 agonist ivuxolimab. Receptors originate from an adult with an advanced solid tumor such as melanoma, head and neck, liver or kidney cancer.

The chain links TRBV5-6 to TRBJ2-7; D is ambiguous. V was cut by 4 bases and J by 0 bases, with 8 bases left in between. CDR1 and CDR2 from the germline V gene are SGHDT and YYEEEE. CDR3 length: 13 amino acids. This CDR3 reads CASSQTGSYEQYF. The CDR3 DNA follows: TGTGCCAGCAGCCAGACCGGCTCCTACGAGCAGTACTTC.

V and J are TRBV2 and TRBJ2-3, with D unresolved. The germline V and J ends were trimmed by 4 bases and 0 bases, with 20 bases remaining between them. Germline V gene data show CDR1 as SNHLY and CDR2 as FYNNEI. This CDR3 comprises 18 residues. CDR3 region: CASSGGFTDASSTDTQYF. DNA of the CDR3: TGTGCCAGCAGTGGGGGTTTTACGGACGCTTCTAGCACAGATACGCAGTATTTT.

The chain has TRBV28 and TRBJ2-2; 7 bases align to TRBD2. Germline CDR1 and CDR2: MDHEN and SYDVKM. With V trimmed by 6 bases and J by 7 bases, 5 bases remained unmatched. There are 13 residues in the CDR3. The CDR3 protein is CASRGGTHGELFF. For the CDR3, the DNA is TGTGCCAGCAGGGGGGGGACTCACGGGGAGCTGTTTTTT. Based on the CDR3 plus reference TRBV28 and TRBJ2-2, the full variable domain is DVKVTQSSRYLVKRTGEKVFLECVQDMDHENMFWYRQDPGLGLRLIYFSYDVKMKEKGDIPEGYSVSREKKERFSLILESASTNQTSMYLCASRGGTHGELFFGEGSRLTVL.

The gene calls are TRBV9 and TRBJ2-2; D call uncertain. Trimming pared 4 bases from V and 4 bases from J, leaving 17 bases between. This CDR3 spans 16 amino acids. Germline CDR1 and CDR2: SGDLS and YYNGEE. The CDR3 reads CASSPPRPSLTGELFF. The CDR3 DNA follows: TGTGCCAGCAGCCCCCCTAGGCCGTCCCTCACCGGGGAGCTGTTTTTT.

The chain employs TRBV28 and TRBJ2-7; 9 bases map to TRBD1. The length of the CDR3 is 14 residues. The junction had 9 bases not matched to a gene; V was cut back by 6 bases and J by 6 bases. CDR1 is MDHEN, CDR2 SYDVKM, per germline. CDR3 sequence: CASRRTGEASEQYF. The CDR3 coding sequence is TGTGCCAGCAGGAGGACAGGGGAAGCCTCCGAGCAGTACTTC. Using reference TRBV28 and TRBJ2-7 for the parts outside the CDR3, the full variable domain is DVKVTQSSRYLVKRTGEKVFLECVQDMDHENMFWYRQDPGLGLRLIYFSYDVKMKEKGDIPEGYSVSREKKERFSLILESASTNQTSMYLCASRRTGEASEQYFGPGTRLTVT.

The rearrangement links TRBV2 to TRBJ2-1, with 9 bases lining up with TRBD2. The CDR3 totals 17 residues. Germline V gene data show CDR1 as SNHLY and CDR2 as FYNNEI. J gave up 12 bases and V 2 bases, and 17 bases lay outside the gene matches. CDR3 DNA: TGTGCCAGCAGTGAAAGGGCGGGGGGGACTACATTCGGTCGGCAGTTCTTC. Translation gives CASSERAGGTTFGRQFF.

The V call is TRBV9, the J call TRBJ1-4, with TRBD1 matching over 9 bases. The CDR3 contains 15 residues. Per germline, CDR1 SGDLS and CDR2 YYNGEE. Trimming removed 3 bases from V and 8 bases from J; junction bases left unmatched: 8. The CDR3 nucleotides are TGTGCCAGCAGCGAGGACAGGGGTAGCTACGAAAAACTGTTTTTT. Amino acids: CASSEDRGSYEKLFF.

The CDR3 is CASRTRTAYGYTF. For the CDR3, the DNA is TGTGCCAGCAGGACCCGGACAGCTTATGGCTACACCTTC. The rearrangement links TRBV27 to TRBJ1-2, with D perhaps TRBD1 (6 bases). CDR3 size: 13 residues. Germline V lookup: CDR1 MNHEY, CDR2 SMNVEV (reference sequence). V lost 6 bases and J lost 5, with 13 bases in between.

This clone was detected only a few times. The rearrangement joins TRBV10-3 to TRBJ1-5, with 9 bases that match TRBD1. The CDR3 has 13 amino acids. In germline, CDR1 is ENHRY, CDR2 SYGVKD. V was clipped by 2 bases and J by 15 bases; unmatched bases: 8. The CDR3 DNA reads TGTGCCATCAGTGAGGAACAGGGGGCCCCTGTGCATTTT. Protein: CAISEEQGAPVHF.

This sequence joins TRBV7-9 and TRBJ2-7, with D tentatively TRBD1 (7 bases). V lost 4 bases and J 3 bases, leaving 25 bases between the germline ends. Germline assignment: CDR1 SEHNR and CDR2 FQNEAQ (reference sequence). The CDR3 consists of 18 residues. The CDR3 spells CASSSNFVEGAGIYEQYF. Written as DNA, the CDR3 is TGTGCCAGCAGCTCAAACTTTGTGGAGGGGGCTGGGATCTACGAGCAGTACTTC.

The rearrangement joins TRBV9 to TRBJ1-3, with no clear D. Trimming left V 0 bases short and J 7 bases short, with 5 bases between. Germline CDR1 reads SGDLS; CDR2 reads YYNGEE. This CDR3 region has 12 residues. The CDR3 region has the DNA TGTGCCAGCAGCGTAGGGCGGAACACCATATATTTT. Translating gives CASSVGRNTIYF.

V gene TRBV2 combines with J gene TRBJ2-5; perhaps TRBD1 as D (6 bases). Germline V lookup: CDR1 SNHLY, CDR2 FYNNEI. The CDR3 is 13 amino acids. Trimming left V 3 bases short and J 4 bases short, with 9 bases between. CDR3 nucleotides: TGTGCCAGCAGTGAGGGGGCGGGAGAGACCCAGTACTTC. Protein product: CASSEGAGETQYF.

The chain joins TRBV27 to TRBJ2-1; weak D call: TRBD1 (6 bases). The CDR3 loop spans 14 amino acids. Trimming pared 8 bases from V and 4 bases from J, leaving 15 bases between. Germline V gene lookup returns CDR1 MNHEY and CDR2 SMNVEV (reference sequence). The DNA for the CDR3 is TGTGCCAGCTCCCGACAGGACGATTACAATGAGCAGTTCTTC. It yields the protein CASSRQDDYNEQFF.